This T cell receptor (beta chain) was sequenced for a study of blood T cell repertoires in COVID-19. Profiled with immunoSEQ multiplex PCR; TCRdb holds only in-frame clones, not every one. The repertoire has approximately 450,000 clones, around nine tenths of them found once; the top ten carry approximately 2%. Cohorts were determined from participant-reported clinical history. The V and J ends lost 0 bases and 7 bases, in that order; junction bases with no gene match: 8. Germline assignment: CDR1 MGHDK and CDR2 SYGVNS. The CDR3 has 15 residues. This TCR was sampled from a woman between 18 and 29 years old with acute COVID-19. V and J are TRBV25-1 and TRBJ1-2, with 7 nucleotides matching TRBD1. The sequenced sample consisted of PBMCs or T cells enriched from blood (not recorded which). CDR3 amino acids: CASSEYPGQARGYTF. CDR3 sequence (DNA): TGTGCCAGCAGTGAATACCCTGGACAGGCTCGTGGCTACACCTTC.